The 5 T cell receptor beta chains below were found in one sample sequenced in a study of naive and memory T cell subsets. Their recognized antigens are unknown. The beta constant-region primer was an equimolar mix of two oligonucleotides covering TRBC1 and TRBC2. The ligated cDNA underwent four PCR rounds using SP2 and nested alpha and beta constant-region primers. TCRdb re-derived calls from the UMI-ligation and nested PCR reads in MiXCR, one entry per CDR3 protein. Among about 90,000 distinct CDR3 sequences listed, over 9% were seen once. Whole-study findings and limits: Naive repertoires, especially CD8, held a few larger clonotypes, possibly memory cells re-expressing CD45RA.

Input material: naive CD4+ T cells from blood. The receptor set was obtained from a human donor in good health.

The rearrangement joins TRBV28 to TRBJ1-5; 10 positions match TRBD1. This CDR3 comprises 14 residues. Germline CDR1 is MDHEN and CDR2 is SYDVKM. The V segment lost 6 bases and the J segment 7 bases; nucleotides outside the gene matches: 6. This CDR3 is CASSLGGQGQPQHF. The CDR3 bases are TGTGCCAGCAGCCTAGGGGGACAGGGGCAGCCCCAGCATTTT.

The V gene is TRBV11-3, the J gene TRBJ2-2; no clear D gene. The V gene lost 10 bases and the J gene lost 5 bases, with 8 bases spanning the gap. CDR3 size: 11 residues. Germline assignment: CDR1 SGHNT and CDR2 YENEEA. This CDR3 reads CATRETGELFF. The CDR3 DNA is TGTGCCACCCGAGAGACCGGGGAGCTGTTTTTT.

This clonotype was seen ten or more times. The chain employs TRBV5-1 and TRBJ2-4; D gene uncertain. The V end was cut by 0 bases, the J end by 2 bases, with 12 bases between. Germline V gene data show CDR1 as SGHRS and CDR2 as YFSETQ. The CDR3 contains 16 residues. DNA for the CDR3: TGCGCCAGCAGCTTGGAGCCCGGCAGGACCAAAAACATTCAGTACTTC. It yields the protein CASSLEPGRTKNIQYF.

This chain connects TRBV28 to TRBJ1-4; 9 positions agree with TRBD1. Germline V gene sequence: CDR1 MDHEN, CDR2 SYDVKM. The CDR3 spans 14 residues. With V trimmed by 5 bases and J by 7 bases, 5 bases remained unmatched. This CDR3 is CASSPGQGGEKLFF. CDR3 in DNA: TGTGCCAGCAGTCCGGGACAGGGTGGTGAAAAACTGTTTTTT.

The rearrangement uses TRBV14 and TRBJ2-3; 10 bases align to TRBD2. The CDR3 extends over 17 amino acids. The ends lost 4 bases at V and 5 bases at J; junction bases unmatched: 12. Germline lookup yields CDR1 SGHDN and CDR2 FVKESK. The CDR3 region is CASSRILAGGGRDTQYF. The CDR3 region has the DNA TGTGCCAGCAGCCGAATTTTAGCGGGAGGAGGACGAGATACGCAGTATTTT. Full variable domain (outside the CDR3, taken from reference TRBV14 and TRBJ2-3): EAGVTQFPSHSVIEKGQTVTLRCDPISGHDNLYWYRRVMGKEIKFLLHFVKESKQDESGMPNNRFLAERTGGTYSTLKVQPAELEDSGVYFCASSRILAGGGRDTQYFGPGTRLTVL.